The 8 T cell receptor beta chains reported below all come from one sample, sequenced in a study of cytomegalovirus exposure and HLA in healthy donors. The study ran its PCR with 60 Vbeta and 13 Jbeta primers. Clones were read by immunoSEQ multiplex PCR, and TCRdb kept only the in-frame ones, dropping some. The data show 110,000 to 150,000 clones, around a tenth seen once. What was sequenced was PBMCs. These receptors all come from a male donor in good health and CMV-seronegative.

There are a few counts of this clone. V and J are TRBV18 and TRBJ2-2, with 9 bases fitting TRBD1. This CDR3 is built from 15 residues. V was clipped by 3 bases and J by 6 bases; unmatched bases: 5. The V gene's germline CDR1 is KGHSH and CDR2 LQKENI. CDR3 loop: CASSPLGQGPGELFF. The CDR3 bases are TGTGCCAGCTCACCCCTGGGACAGGGACCCGGGGAGCTGTTTTTT.

The chain carries TRBV2 and TRBJ1-2; a possible D gene is TRBD1 (6 bases). Between the trimmed V and J ends, which lost 6 bases and 2 bases, there was a span of 10 bases. The CDR3 covers 13 residues. CDR1 and CDR2 from the germline V gene are SNHLY and FYNNEI. This CDR3 reads CASRVQGNYGYTF. Written as DNA, the CDR3 is TGTGCCAGCAGGGTACAGGGCAACTATGGCTACACCTTC. The whole variable domain, filled in from reference TRBV2 and TRBJ1-2, reads EPEVTQTPSHQVTQMGQEVILRCVPISNHLYFYWYRQILGQKVEFLVSFYNNEISEKSEIFDDQFSVERPDGSNFTLKIRSTKLEDSAMYFCASRVQGNYGYTFGSGTRLTVV.

The rearrangement uses TRBV27 and TRBJ1-1; the D gene is possibly TRBD1 (5 bases). Deletions cut 3 bases from V and 1 base from J, with 9 bases between. The CDR3 runs 14 residues. CDR1 is MNHEY and CDR2 is SMNVEV in the germline V gene (reference sequence). The CDR3 reads CASSLGGRNTEAFF. In nucleotides, the CDR3 is TGTGCCAGCAGTTTGGGGGGTAGGAACACTGAAGCTTTCTTT.

Only a few counts were recorded for this clone. The rearrangement links TRBV5-6 to TRBJ2-1; 8 nucleotides line up with TRBD1. The J segment lost 0 bases and the V segment lost 3 bases, leaving 5 bases of the junction unmatched. Looked up from germline, CDR1 is SGHDT and CDR2 is YYEEEE. The CDR3 length is 16 residues. The DNA for the CDR3 is TGTGCCAGCAGCTCCTACAGGGGGAGCTCCTACAATGAGCAGTTCTTC. It codes for CASSSYRGSSYNEQFF. Full variable domain (remainder filled in from reference TRBV5-6 and TRBJ2-1): DAGVTQSPTHLIKTRGQQVTLRCSPKSGHDTVSWYQQALGQGPQFIFQYYEEEERQRGNFPDRFSGHQFPNYSSELNVNALLLGDSALYLCASSSYRGSSYNEQFFGPGTRLTVL.

This clone was observed a few times. The chain couples TRBV9 to TRBJ1-2; TRBD1 aligns across 10 bases. Per germline, CDR1 SGDLS and CDR2 YYNGEE. V gave up 3 bases and J gave up 6 bases; unmatched junction bases: 2. CDR3 length: 13 amino acids. CDR3 coding DNA: TGTGCCAGCAGCGAGGGACAGGGGAATGGCTACACCTTC. Translating it yields CASSEGQGNGYTF.

This clone was picked up a small number of times. The chain couples TRBV29-1 to TRBJ1-4; perhaps TRBD1 as D (6 bases). The CDR3 runs to 15 residues. V lost 4 bases to trimming and J lost 4 bases, with 16 bases between them. Looked up from germline, CDR1 is SQVTM and CDR2 is ANQGSEA. The CDR3 sequence: CSVAGHLQGNEKLFF. CDR3 in DNA: TGCAGCGTTGCGGGACACCTCCAGGGTAATGAAAAACTGTTTTTT.

Only a few counts were recorded for this clone. The chain is built from TRBV6-1 and TRBJ1-5, with D hard to call. Trimming removed 4 bases from V and 11 bases from J, with 15 bases in between. CDR1 and CDR2 (germline): MNHNS, SASEGT. CDR3 length equals 13 residues. DNA of the CDR3: TGTGCCAGCAGTGGAGGCGGAGCACGGGCCCAGCATTTT. This sequence encodes CASSGGGARAQHF.

The chain carries TRBV19 and TRBJ2-1, with D perhaps TRBD2 (5 bases). The V end was cut by 3 bases, the J end by 3 bases, with 12 bases between. The CDR3 is 15 amino acids. Germline V gene data show CDR1 as LNHDA and CDR2 as SQIVND (reference sequence). CDR3 residues: CASSILHGDYNEQFF. In DNA form, the CDR3 reads TGTGCCAGTAGTATTTTACACGGGGACTACAATGAGCAGTTCTTC.